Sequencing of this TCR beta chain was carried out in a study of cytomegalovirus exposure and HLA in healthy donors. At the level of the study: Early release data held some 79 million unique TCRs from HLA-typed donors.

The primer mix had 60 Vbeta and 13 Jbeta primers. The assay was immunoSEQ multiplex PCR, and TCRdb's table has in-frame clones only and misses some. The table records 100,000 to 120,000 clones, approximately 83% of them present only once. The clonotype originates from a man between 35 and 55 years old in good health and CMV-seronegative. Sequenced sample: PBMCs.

The CDR3 DNA sequence: TGTGCCAGCAGGTTGACAGGGGGGACAGATACGCAGTATTTT. It specifies CASRLTGGTDTQYF. V gene TRBV6-5 combines with J gene TRBJ2-3; TRBD1 aligns across 9 bases. V lost 6 bases, J lost 3 bases, and 4 bases stayed unmatched. The CDR3 has 14 residues. Germline V gene data show CDR1 as MNHEY and CDR2 as SVGAGI.